The 11 T cell receptor beta chains presented below share a single source sample, sequenced in a study of blood T cell repertoires in COVID-19. Only in-frame clones appear in the TCRdb table, and some are missing; sequencing was by immunoSEQ multiplex PCR. The data show about 50,000 clones, under 90% seen once. The sample comprised peripheral blood. These receptor sequences come from a man aged 55-75 years with acute or convalescent COVID-19.

V gene TRBV9 combines with J gene TRBJ2-5; tentatively, D is TRBD2 (6 bases). In germline, CDR1 is SGDLS, CDR2 YYNGEE. The V gene lost 0 bases and the J gene lost 2 bases, with 11 bases spanning the gap. The CDR3 has 15 amino acids. As DNA, the CDR3 is TGTGCCAGCAGCGTAGAGGGCGGGGCTCAAGAGACCCAGTACTTC. Translating gives CASSVEGGAQETQYF.

The chain has TRBV30 and TRBJ1-4; D may be TRBD1 (6 bases). The CDR3 sequence is 13 residues long. Germline V gene data show CDR1 as GTSNPN and CDR2 as SVGIG (reference sequence). V gave up 4 bases and J gave up 7 bases, with 13 bases separating them. The CDR3 region is CAWNEGVVEKLFF. CDR3 bases: TGTGCCTGGAACGAGGGGGTCGTTGAAAAACTGTTTTTT.

This rearrangement joins TRBV5-4 to TRBJ1-2; TRBD1 matches at 9 bases. Germline V gene sequence: CDR1 SGHNT, CDR2 YYREEE (reference sequence). This CDR3 is 15 amino acids long. The V segment lost 0 bases and the J segment 2 bases; nucleotides outside the gene matches: 2. The CDR3 coding sequence is TGTGCCAGCAGCTTGGACAGGGGGCAAAACTATGGCTACACCTTC. Translating gives CASSLDRGQNYGYTF.

The chain links TRBV5-1 to TRBJ1-4; 7 bases agree with TRBD1. The CDR3 consists of 15 residues. The ends lost 0 bases at V and 7 bases at J; junction bases unmatched: 6. Looked up from germline, CDR1 is SGHRS and CDR2 is YFSETQ. CDR3 loop: CASSLVTGVGEKLFF. The CDR3 bases are TGCGCCAGCAGCTTGGTAACAGGGGTTGGTGAAAAACTGTTTTTT.

The chain has TRBV6-5 and TRBJ1-6, with 9 bases identical to TRBD1. V lost 5 bases, J lost 10 bases, and 6 bases stayed unmatched. This CDR3 has 14 residues. CDR1 is MNHEY and CDR2 is SVGAGI in the germline V gene. The CDR3: CASSTGQGPSPLHF. DNA of the CDR3: TGTGCCAGCAGTACGGGACAGGGACCCTCACCCCTCCACTTT.

V is TRBV18 and J is TRBJ1-2; D ambiguous. The length of the CDR3 is 15 residues. Germline V gene sequence: CDR1 KGHSH, CDR2 LQKENI. V was trimmed by 2 bases and J by 1 base, leaving 11 bases between them. CDR3 coding DNA: TGTGCCAGCTCACCAGAGGGCGGCATTAACTATGGCTACACCTTC. This translates into CASSPEGGINYGYTF.

The chain recombines TRBV6-2 or TRBV6-3 with TRBJ2-3; 9 nucleotides align to TRBD2. The germline V gene encodes CDR1 MNHEY and CDR2 SVGEGT. V was pared by 0 bases and J by 6 bases, with 10 bases of the junction left unmatched. The CDR3 sequence is 17 residues long. This chain's CDR3 is CASSYSAGGPSLDTQYF. For the CDR3, the DNA is TGTGCCAGCAGTTACTCTGCGGGGGGGCCGAGTTTGGATACGCAGTATTTT.

This clone ranks as medium-sized. This chain connects TRBV7-9 to TRBJ1-1, with D maybe TRBD1 (6 bases). The CDR3 loop spans 14 amino acids. V lost 5 bases to trimming and J lost 11 bases, with 21 bases between them. The V gene's germline CDR1 is SEHNR and CDR2 FQNEAQ (reference sequence). CDR3: CASSPETVDQGAFF. The CDR3 nucleotides are TGTGCCAGCAGCCCGGAGACAGTCGACCAGGGGGCTTTCTTT.

This clone is a singleton in its sample. The J gene is TRBJ1-1, the V gene TRBV6-6, with a possible D match to TRBD1 (6 bases). Germline values: CDR1 MNHNY, CDR2 SVGAGI (reference sequence). The CDR3 has 14 residues. Between the trimmed V and J ends, which lost 8 bases and 0 bases, there was a span of 13 bases. The CDR3 nucleotides read TGTGCCAGCCTCAACAGGGAAATGAACACTGAAGCTTTCTTT. It codes for CASLNREMNTEAFF.

This rearrangement joins TRBV5-6 to TRBJ2-5; 7 bases agree with TRBD1. The trim removed 0 bases at V and 5 bases at J, leaving 10 bases unmatched. Germline V gene sequence: CDR1 SGHDT, CDR2 YYEEEE. CDR3 size: 16 residues. The CDR3: CASSLGGGASWETQYF. The CDR3 coding sequence is TGTGCCAGCAGCTTGGGAGGGGGCGCTTCGTGGGAGACCCAGTACTTC.

The V call is TRBV6-5, the J call TRBJ1-1; possible D gene TRBD1, 5 bases. V dropped 7 bases and J dropped 7 bases, with 16 bases sitting between them. CDR3 length equals 13 residues. The V gene's germline CDR1 is MNHEY and CDR2 SVGAGI. CDR3 sequence reads: CASTVDSTFEAFF. The CDR3 DNA sequence: TGTGCCAGCACGGTAGACAGCACCTTTGAAGCTTTCTTT.